These T cell receptor beta chains were read from a single sample in a study of T cells in tumors after PD-1 blockade. Libraries were prepared by immunoSEQ multiplex PCR; TCRdb keeps only in-frame clonotypes and omits some of them. Of more than 40,000 clones in the sample, around 80% were seen once. The source was PBMCs, collected before anti-PD-1 therapy. These receptors originate from a human donor with advanced basal cell or squamous cell carcinoma (not recorded which). Both conserved end residues are part of each CDR3. D genes are given only for firm matches. Not all rows give a size; the values are once, few, many and, for expanded clones, a class.

J	V	size	D	CDR3	DNA
TRBJ2-5	TRBV5-1	-	TRBD2	CASSQGLAEETQYF	TGCGCCAGCAGCCAGGGACTAGCGGAAGAGACCCAGTACTTC
TRBJ1-2	TRBV2	-	-	CASSERRNYGYTF	TGTGCCAGCAGTGAACGGAGGAACTATGGCTACACCTTC
TRBJ1-2	TRBV5-5	-	TRBD1	CASSLAGGADYGYTF	TGTGCCAGCAGCTTGGCAGGGGGCGCCGACTATGGCTACACCTTC
TRBJ1-1	TRBV11-3	-	-	CASSLNVGNTEAFF	TGTGCCAGCAGCTTAAACGTTGGAAACACTGAAGCTTTCTTT
TRBJ1-1	TRBV28	-	TRBD1	CASSFLVPTGGADTEAFF	TGTGCCAGCAGTTTCCTCGTCCCGACAGGGGGCGCGGACACTGAAGCTTTCTTT
TRBJ1-5	TRBV7-8	-	-	CASSPGDSNQPQHF	TGTGCCAGCAGCCCAGGGGATAGCAATCAGCCCCAGCATTTT
TRBJ2-2	TRBV7-3	-	-	CASSLRRNTGELFF	TGTGCCAGCAGCTTAAGACGGAACACCGGGGAGCTGTTTTTT
TRBJ2-7	TRBV3-1/TRBV3-2	-	TRBD1	CASSPVDRSSEQYF	TGTGCCAGCAGCCCTGTGGACAGGTCAAGCGAGCAGTACTTC
TRBJ1-4	TRBV9	-	-	CASSGPGEGEKLFF	TGTGCCAGCAGCGGACCAGGGGAAGGTGAAAAACTGTTTTTT
TRBJ1-5	TRBV2	-	-	CASEQESNQPQHF	TGTGCCAGTGAACAGGAGAGCAATCAGCCCCAGCATTTT
TRBJ2-5	TRBV11-3	-	-	CASSTPEAWETQYF	TGTGCCAGCAGCACCCCAGAGGCGTGGGAGACCCAGTACTTC
TRBJ2-2	TRBV24-1	-	TRBD1	CATSDRTGGVTAGELFF	TGTGCCACCAGTGATCGAACAGGGGGTGTTACGGCCGGGGAGCTGTTTTTT
TRBJ1-1	TRBV19	-	TRBD1	CASSPRTGVGTEAFF	TGTGCCAGTAGTCCCCGGACAGGGGTCGGCACTGAAGCTTTCTTT
TRBJ2-7	TRBV6-6	-	-	CASSYSLGGNYEQYF	TGTGCCAGCAGTTACTCGCTGGGGGGTAACTACGAGCAGTACTTC
TRBJ2-5	TRBV28	few	-	CASSSDTIQETQYF	TGTGCCAGCAGTTCCGATACCATCCAAGAGACCCAGTACTTC
TRBJ2-3	TRBV9	-	-	CASSVALTGSGTDTQYF	TGTGCCAGCAGCGTAGCCCTCACCGGGTCCGGCACAGATACGCAGTATTTT
TRBJ1-5	TRBV4-2	-	-	CASSPNAWVRDQPQHF	TGTGCCAGCAGCCCAAATGCCTGGGTAAGGGACCAGCCCCAGCATTTT
TRBJ2-3	TRBV5-1	-	TRBD2	CASSFGTSKDTQYF	TGCGCCAGCAGCTTCGGGACTAGCAAGGATACGCAGTATTTT
TRBJ2-1	TRBV11-3	-	TRBD2	CASSLSGISYNEQFF	TGTGCCAGCAGCTTAAGCGGGATCTCCTACAATGAGCAGTTCTTC
TRBJ2-5	TRBV6-2/TRBV6-3	-	-	CASSSSPRLARLVETQYF	TGTGCCAGCAGTTCCTCCCCGCGATTAGCGCGTTTAGTGGAGACCCAGTACTTC
TRBJ2-1	TRBV2	-	TRBD2	CASALGGSHNEQFF	TGTGCCTCAGCGTTGGGCGGGAGTCACAATGAGCAGTTCTTC
TRBJ2-3	TRBV2	medium-sized	-	CASSQSQQGFTDTQYF	TGTGCCAGCAGTCAAAGCCAACAGGGCTTCACAGATACGCAGTATTTT
TRBJ2-2	TRBV24-1	-	TRBD1	CATSDPGQGRKAFF	TGTGCCACCAGTGACCCGGGACAGGGGAGGAAGGCGTTTTTT
TRBJ2-4	TRBV5-1	-	-	CASRPDQAKNIQYF	TGCGCCAGCAGACCCGACCAAGCCAAAAACATTCAGTACTTC
TRBJ2-5	TRBV7-2	-	-	CASSSRIQETQYF	TGTGCCAGCAGCTCCAGGATCCAAGAGACCCAGTACTTC
TRBJ1-5	TRBV27	-	-	CASSLGGGGTQPQHF	TGTGCCAGCAGTTTAGGGGGGGGCGGGACTCAGCCCCAGCATTTT
TRBJ1-2	TRBV2	-	-	CASSEEALGYTF	TGTGCCAGCAGTGAAGAAGCCCTCGGCTACACCTTC
TRBJ2-7	TRBV4-1	-	TRBD1	CASSQEPGQTYEQYF	TGCGCCAGCAGCCAAGAGCCGGGACAGACCTACGAGCAGTACTTC
TRBJ2-7	TRBV10-3	-	TRBD2	CAISEGGGSSYEQYF	TGTGCCATCAGTGAGGGCGGGGGAAGCTCCTACGAGCAGTACTTC
TRBJ2-7	TRBV19	few	-	CASSILGEQYF	TGTGCCAGTAGTATCTTGGGCGAGCAGTACTTC
TRBJ2-7	TRBV5-1	-	-	CASSYGYEQYF	TGCGCCAGCAGCTACGGCTACGAGCAGTACTTC
TRBJ2-3	TRBV4-1	-	TRBD2	CASSQQLAGVSTDTQYF	TGCGCCAGCAGCCAGCAACTAGCGGGAGTGAGCACAGATACGCAGTATTTT
TRBJ1-6	TRBV27	-	-	CASSLGGVNSPLHF	TGTGCCAGCAGTTTGGGAGGGGTTAATTCACCCCTCCACTTT
TRBJ1-2	TRBV2	-	-	CASSERRVDSYGYTF	TGTGCCAGCAGTGAAAGAAGGGTTGACAGCTATGGCTACACCTTC
TRBJ2-4	TRBV19	-	-	CASSGVWAKNIQYF	TGTGCCAGTAGTGGGGTGTGGGCCAAAAACATTCAGTACTTC
TRBJ1-2	TRBV19	-	-	CASSTQQPNYGYTF	TGTGCCAGTAGTACTCAACAGCCTAACTATGGCTACACCTTC
TRBJ2-2	TRBV3-1/TRBV3-2	-	-	CASSQGFGAGELFF	TGTGCCAGCAGCCAAGGGTTCGGAGCCGGGGAGCTGTTTTTT
TRBJ1-3	TRBV7-2	-	-	CASSLRPNSRELSGNTIYF	TGTGCCAGCAGCTTACGGCCAAATTCTAGGGAGCTCTCTGGAAACACCATATATTTT
TRBJ1-5	TRBV7-2	-	TRBD1	CASSLGTGGSNQPQHF	TGTGCCAGCAGCTTGGGGACAGGAGGTAGCAATCAGCCCCAGCATTTT
TRBJ2-5	TRBV5-1	once	-	CASSLEDSLTGETQYF	TGCGCCAGCAGCTTGGAGGACAGCCTGACGGGAGAGACCCAGTACTTC
TRBJ1-1	TRBV25-1	-	TRBD1	CASSEFGTGSAEAFF	TGTGCCAGCAGTGAATTTGGGACAGGGAGCGCTGAAGCTTTCTTT
TRBJ1-2	TRBV19	-	TRBD1	CASRPAGQGEFNYGYTF	TGTGCCAGTAGGCCGGCGGGACAGGGAGAATTTAACTATGGCTACACCTTC
TRBJ2-5	TRBV24-1	-	-	CATSDYETQYF	TGTGCCACCAGTGATTATGAGACCCAGTACTTC
TRBJ2-3	TRBV4-1	-	TRBD2	CASSQDYDSGASDTQYF	TGCGCCAGCAGCCAAGATTATGATAGCGGGGCGTCCGATACGCAGTATTTT
TRBJ2-7	TRBV9	once	TRBD1	CASSGNRDRGYEQYF	TGTGCCAGCAGCGGCAACCGGGACAGGGGTTACGAGCAGTACTTC
TRBJ1-5	TRBV7-9	-	-	CASSFYTVVVHF	TGTGCCAGCAGCTTCTACACGGTCGTCGTGCATTTT
TRBJ1-1	TRBV10-2	-	TRBD1	CASSEGRFQGGTFAEAFF	TGCGCCAGCAGTGAAGGACGGTTCCAGGGGGGTACGTTCGCTGAAGCTTTCTTT
TRBJ2-1	TRBV3-1/TRBV3-2	-	-	CASSHRNEQFF	TGTGCCAGCAGCCACCGCAATGAGCAGTTCTTC
TRBJ2-1	TRBV6-5	-	TRBD2	CASSYSMSGGSEQFF	TGTGCCAGCAGTTACTCGATGAGCGGGGGGAGTGAGCAGTTCTTC
TRBJ1-2	TRBV11-3	few	-	CASSPEGSYYGYTF	TGTGCCAGCAGTCCGGAGGGCAGCTACTATGGCTACACCTTC
TRBJ1-5	TRBV27	-	-	CASSLSKGQPQHF	TGTGCCAGCAGTTTATCTAAGGGACAGCCCCAGCATTTT
TRBJ2-2	TRBV5-1	-	-	CVLGGPNTGELFF	TGCGTTCTGGGGGGTCCGAACACCGGGGAGCTGTTTTTT
TRBJ1-5	TRBV7-2	-	TRBD1	CASSLGTGRSQPQHF	TGTGCCAGCAGCTTAGGGACAGGTCGAAGTCAGCCCCAGCATTTT
TRBJ2-4	TRBV4-1	-	-	CASSQLALAGNIQYF	TGCGCCAGCAGCCAACTAGCCCTAGCCGGAAACATTCAGTACTTC
TRBJ1-2	TRBV6-5	-	-	CASKPRTLGFGGYTF	TGTGCCAGCAAACCCCGAACCTTAGGGTTTGGTGGCTACACCTTC
TRBJ2-3	TRBV7-9	-	TRBD2	CASSHPLAGGLHTDTQYF	TGTGCCAGCAGCCATCCCCTAGCGGGGGGGCTCCACACAGATACGCAGTATTTT
TRBJ1-1	TRBV11-3	medium-sized	-	CASSLDTVSEAFF	TGTGCCAGCAGCTTAGATACCGTCTCTGAAGCTTTCTTT
TRBJ1-3	TRBV4-1	-	TRBD1	CASSPRETGAGNTIYF	TGCGCCAGCAGCCCTAGGGAGACAGGGGCTGGAAACACCATATATTTT